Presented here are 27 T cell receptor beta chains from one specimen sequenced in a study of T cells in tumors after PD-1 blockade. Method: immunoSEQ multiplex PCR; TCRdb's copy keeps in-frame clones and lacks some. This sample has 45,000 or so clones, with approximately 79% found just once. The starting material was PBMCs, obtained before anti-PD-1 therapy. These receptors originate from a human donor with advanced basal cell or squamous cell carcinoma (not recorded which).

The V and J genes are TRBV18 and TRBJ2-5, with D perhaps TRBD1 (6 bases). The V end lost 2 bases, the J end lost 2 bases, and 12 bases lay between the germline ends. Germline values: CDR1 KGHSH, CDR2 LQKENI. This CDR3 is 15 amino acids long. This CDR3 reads CASSPVKGQQETQYF. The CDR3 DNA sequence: TGTGCCAGCTCACCAGTCAAAGGACAGCAAGAGACCCAGTACTTC.

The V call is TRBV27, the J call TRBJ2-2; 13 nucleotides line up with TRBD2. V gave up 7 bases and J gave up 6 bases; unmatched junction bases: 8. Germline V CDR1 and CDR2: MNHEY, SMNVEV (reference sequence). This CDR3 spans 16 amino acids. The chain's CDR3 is CASTLGLAGNAGELFF. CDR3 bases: TGTGCCAGCACCTTGGGACTAGCGGGAAACGCCGGGGAGCTGTTTTTT.

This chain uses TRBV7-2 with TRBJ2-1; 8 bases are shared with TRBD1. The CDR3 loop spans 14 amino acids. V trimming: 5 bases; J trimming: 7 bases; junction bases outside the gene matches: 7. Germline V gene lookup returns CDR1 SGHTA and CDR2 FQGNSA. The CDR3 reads CASSLGQGGNEQFF. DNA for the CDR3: TGTGCCAGCAGCCTCGGACAGGGTGGAAATGAGCAGTTCTTC.

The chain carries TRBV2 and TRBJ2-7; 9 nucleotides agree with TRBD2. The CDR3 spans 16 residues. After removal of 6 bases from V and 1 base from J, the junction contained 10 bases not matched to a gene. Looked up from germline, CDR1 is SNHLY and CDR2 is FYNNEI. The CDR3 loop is CASRGGGAGGSYEQYF. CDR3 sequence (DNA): TGTGCCAGCAGGGGGGGCGGCGCGGGGGGGTCCTACGAGCAGTACTTC.

CDR3 DNA sequence: TGTGCCAGCAGCTTGCAACTAGCGGGAGGAACCGGGGAGCTGTTTTTT. Amino acid sequence: CASSLQLAGGTGELFF. This chain joins TRBV5-6 and TRBJ2-2, with 12 nucleotides matching TRBD2. The CDR3 length is 16 residues. Looked up from germline, CDR1 is SGHDT and CDR2 is YYEEEE. Trimming removed 1 base from V and 5 bases from J; junction bases left unmatched: 3.

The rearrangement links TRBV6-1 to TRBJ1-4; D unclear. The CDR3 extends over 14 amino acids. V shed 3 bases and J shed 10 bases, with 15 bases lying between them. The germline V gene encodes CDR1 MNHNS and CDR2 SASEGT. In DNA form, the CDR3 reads TGTGCCAGCAGTGATTCGGGTGGCTTGGGAAAACTGTTTTTT. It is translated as CASSDSGGLGKLFF.

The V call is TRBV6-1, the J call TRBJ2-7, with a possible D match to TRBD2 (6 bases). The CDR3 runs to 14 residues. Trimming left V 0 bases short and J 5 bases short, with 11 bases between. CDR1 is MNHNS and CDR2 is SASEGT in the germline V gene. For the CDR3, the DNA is TGTGCCAGCAGTGAAGCGTTCGGGACTGACGAGCAGTACTTC. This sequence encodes CASSEAFGTDEQYF.

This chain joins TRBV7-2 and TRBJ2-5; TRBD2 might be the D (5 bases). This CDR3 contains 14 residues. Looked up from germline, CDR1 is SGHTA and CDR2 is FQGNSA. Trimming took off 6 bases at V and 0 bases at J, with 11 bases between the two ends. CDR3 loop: CASSLTRDQETQYF. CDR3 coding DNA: TGTGCCAGCAGTCTAACGCGGGACCAAGAGACCCAGTACTTC.

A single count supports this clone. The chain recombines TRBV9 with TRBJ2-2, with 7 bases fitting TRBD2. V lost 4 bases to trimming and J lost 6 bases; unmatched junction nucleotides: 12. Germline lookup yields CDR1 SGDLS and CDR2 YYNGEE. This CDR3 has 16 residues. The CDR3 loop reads CASSPSAGVVPGELFF. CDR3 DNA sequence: TGTGCCAGCAGCCCGAGCGCGGGAGTGGTTCCCGGGGAGCTGTTTTTT.

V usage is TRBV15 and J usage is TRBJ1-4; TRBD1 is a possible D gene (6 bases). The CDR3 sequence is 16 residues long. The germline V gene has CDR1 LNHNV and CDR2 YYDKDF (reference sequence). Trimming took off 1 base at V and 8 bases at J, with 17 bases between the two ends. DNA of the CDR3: TGTGCCACCAGCAGAGTAAATACAGGGATTTTGGAAAAACTGTTTTTT. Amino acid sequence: CATSRVNTGILEKLFF. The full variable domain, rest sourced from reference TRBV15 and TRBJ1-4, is DAMVIQNPRYQVTQFGKPVTLSCSQTLNHNVMYWYQQKSSQAPKLLFHYYDKDFNNEADTPDNFQSRRPNTSFCFLDIRSPGLGDTAMYLCATSRVNTGILEKLFFGSGTQLSVL.

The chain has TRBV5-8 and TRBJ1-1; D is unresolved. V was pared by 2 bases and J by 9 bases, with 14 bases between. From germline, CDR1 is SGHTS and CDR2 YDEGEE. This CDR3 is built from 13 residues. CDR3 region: CASSFDVESKAFF. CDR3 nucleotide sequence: TGTGCCAGCAGCTTTGACGTGGAAAGCAAAGCTTTCTTT.

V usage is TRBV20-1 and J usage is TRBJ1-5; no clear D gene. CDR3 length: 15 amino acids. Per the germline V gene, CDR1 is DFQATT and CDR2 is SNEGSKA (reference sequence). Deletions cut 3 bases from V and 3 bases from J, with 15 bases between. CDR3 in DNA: TGCAGTGCTAGTTGGTCCGGGGATCTCAATCAGCCCCAGCATTTT. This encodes CSASWSGDLNQPQHF.

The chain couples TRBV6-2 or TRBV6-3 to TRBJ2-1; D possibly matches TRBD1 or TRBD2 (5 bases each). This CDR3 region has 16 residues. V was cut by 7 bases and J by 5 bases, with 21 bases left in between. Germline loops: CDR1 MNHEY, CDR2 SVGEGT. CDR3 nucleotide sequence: TGTGCCAGCACCCCTATACGCAGGAGAGGGGACAATGAGCAGTTCTTC. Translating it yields CASTPIRRRGDNEQFF.

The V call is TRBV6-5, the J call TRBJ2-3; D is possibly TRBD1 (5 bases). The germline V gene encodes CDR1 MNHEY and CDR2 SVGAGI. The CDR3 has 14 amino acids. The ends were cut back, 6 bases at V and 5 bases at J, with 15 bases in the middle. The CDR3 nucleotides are TGTGCCAGCAGCCGTCCGCAGGGAAGAGATACGCAGTATTTT. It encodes CASSRPQGRDTQYF.

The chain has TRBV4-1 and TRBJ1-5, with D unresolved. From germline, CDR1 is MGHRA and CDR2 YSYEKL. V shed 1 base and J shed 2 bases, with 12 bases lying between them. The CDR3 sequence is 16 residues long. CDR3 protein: CASSQGWGTRNQPQHF. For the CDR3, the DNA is TGCGCCAGCAGCCAAGGTTGGGGAACGCGCAATCAGCCCCAGCATTTT.

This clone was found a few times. The CDR3 loop reads CASSLRAGTQETQYF. For the CDR3, the DNA is TGTGCCAGCAGCCTGAGGGCAGGGACCCAAGAGACCCAGTACTTC. The chain has TRBV11-3 and TRBJ2-5, with D perhaps assigned TRBD1 or TRBD2 (5 bases each). The germline V gene encodes CDR1 SGHNT and CDR2 YENEEA. The CDR3 runs to 15 residues. Trimming stripped 5 bases from V and 1 base from J, with 14 bases between.

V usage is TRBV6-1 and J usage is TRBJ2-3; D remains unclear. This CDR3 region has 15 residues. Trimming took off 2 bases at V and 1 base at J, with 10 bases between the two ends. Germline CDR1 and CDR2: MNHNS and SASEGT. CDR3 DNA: TGTGCCAGCAGTGAACCCTTTCGGGGCACAGATACGCAGTATTTT. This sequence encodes CASSEPFRGTDTQYF.

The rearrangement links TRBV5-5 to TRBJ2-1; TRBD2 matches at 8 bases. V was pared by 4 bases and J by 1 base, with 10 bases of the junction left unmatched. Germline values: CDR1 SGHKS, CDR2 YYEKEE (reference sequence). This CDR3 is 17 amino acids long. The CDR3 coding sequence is TGTGCCAGCAGCACGGGGGGGGCTAGCGGGTCCTACAATGAGCAGTTCTTC. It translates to CASSTGGASGSYNEQFF.

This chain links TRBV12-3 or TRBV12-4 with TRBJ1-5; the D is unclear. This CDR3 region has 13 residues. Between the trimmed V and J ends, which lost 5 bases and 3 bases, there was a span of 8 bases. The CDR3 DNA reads TGTGCCAGCAGTCAGGTGTACAATCAGCCCCAGCATTTT. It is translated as CASSQVYNQPQHF.

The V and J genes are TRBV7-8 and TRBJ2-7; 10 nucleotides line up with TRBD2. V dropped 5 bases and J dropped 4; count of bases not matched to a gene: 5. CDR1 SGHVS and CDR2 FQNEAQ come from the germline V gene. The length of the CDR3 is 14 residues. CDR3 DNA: TGTGCCAGCAGCCAAGCGGGAGGGCCGTACGAGCAGTACTTC. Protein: CASSQAGGPYEQYF.

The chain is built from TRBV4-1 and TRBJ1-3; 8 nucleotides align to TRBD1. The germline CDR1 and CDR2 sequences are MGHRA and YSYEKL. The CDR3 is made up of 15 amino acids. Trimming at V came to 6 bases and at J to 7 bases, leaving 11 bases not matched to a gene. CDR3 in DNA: TGCGCCAGCAGGATGGACAGGGTCCCGGGGAACACCATATATTTT. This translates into CASRMDRVPGNTIYF.

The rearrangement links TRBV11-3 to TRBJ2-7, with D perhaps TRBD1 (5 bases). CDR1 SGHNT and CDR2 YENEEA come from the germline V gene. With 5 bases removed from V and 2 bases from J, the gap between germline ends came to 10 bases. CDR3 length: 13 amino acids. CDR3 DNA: TGTGCCAGCAGCCCAAAGGGGCCCTACGAGCAGTACTTC. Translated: CASSPKGPYEQYF.

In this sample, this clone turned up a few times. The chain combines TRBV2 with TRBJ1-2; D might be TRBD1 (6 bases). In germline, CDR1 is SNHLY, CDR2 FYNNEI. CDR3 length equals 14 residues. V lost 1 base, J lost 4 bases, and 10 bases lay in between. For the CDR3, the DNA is TGTGCCAGCAGTGAAGTCGGGGGCGGCTATGGCTACACCTTC. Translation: CASSEVGGGYGYTF.

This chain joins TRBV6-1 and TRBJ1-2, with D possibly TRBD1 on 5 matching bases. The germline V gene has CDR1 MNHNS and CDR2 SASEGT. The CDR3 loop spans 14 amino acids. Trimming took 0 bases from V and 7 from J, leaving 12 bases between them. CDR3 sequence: CASSEAWDGGGYTF. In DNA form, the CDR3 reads TGTGCCAGCAGTGAAGCGTGGGACGGAGGTGGCTACACCTTC.

CDR3 DNA: TGCGCCAGCAGTGTCTCAGGCGGGGTAGGCACAGATACGCAGTATTTT. This encodes CASSVSGGVGTDTQYF. This chain joins TRBV10-1 and TRBJ2-3; D perhaps matches TRBD2 (6 bases). This CDR3 has 16 amino acids. CDR1 WNHNN and CDR2 SYGVQD come from the germline V gene (reference sequence). The ends were cut back, 4 bases at V and 1 base at J, with 15 bases in the middle.

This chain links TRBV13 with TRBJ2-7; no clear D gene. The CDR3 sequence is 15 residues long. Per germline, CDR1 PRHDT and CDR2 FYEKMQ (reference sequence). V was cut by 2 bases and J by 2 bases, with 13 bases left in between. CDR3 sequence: CASSLMETGAYEQYF. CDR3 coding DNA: TGTGCCAGCAGCTTAATGGAGACTGGGGCCTACGAGCAGTACTTC.

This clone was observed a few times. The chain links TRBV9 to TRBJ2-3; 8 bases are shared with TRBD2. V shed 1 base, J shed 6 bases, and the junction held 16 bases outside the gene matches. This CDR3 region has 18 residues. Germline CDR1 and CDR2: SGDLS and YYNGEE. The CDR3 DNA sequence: TGTGCCAGCAGCGTAAAGGGAGGTATCGGGGGGGTTTGGGATACGCAGTATTTT. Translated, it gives CASSVKGGIGGVWDTQYF.